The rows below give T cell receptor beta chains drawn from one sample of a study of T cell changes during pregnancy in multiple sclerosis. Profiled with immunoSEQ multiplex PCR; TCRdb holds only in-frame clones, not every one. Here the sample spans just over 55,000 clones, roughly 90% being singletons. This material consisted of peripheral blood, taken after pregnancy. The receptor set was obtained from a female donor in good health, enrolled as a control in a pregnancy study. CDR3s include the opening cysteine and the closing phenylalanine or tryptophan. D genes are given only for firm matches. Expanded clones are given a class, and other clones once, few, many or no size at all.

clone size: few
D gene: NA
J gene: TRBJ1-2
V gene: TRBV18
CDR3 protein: CASSPPSINYGYTF
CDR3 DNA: TGTGCCAGCTCACCACCGTCAATTAACTATGGCTACACCTTC

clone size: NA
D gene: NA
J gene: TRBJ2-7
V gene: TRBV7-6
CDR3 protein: CASSLVQNYEQYF
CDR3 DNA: TGTGCCAGCAGCTTAGTTCAGAATTACGAGCAGTACTTC

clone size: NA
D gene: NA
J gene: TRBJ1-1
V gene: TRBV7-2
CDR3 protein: CASSSKGGLPGTEAFF
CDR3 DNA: TGTGCCAGCAGCTCAAAGGGAGGACTTCCTGGCACTGAAGCTTTCTTT

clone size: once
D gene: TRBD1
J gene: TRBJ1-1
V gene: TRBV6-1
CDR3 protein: CASSEDGQVYEAFF
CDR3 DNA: TGTGCCAGCAGTGAAGACGGACAGGTTTATGAAGCTTTCTTT

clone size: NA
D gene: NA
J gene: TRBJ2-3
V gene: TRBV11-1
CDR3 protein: CASSFPSDTQYF
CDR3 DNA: TGTGCCAGCAGCTTCCCCTCAGATACGCAGTATTTT

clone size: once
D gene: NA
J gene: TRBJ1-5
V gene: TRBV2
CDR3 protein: CASSAPVEAQHF
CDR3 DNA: TGTGCCAGCAGTGCCCCAGTTGAGGCCCAGCATTTT

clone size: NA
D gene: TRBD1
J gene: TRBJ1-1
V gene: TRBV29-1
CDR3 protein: CSVEDRGRNTEAFF
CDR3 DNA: TGCAGCGTAGAAGACAGGGGGCGGAACACTGAAGCTTTCTTT

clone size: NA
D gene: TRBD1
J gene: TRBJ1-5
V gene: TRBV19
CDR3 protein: CASRDRDHQPQHF
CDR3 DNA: TGTGCCAGCCGGGACAGGGACCATCAGCCCCAGCATTTT

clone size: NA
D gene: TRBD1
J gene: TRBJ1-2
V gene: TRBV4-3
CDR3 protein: CASSQGRDSNYGYTF
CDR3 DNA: TGCGCCAGCAGCCAAGGCCGGGACAGTAACTATGGCTACACCTTC

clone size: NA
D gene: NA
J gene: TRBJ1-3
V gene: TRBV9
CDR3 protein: CASSVDGVFAGNTIYF
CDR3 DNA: TGTGCCAGCAGCGTAGATGGAGTATTCGCTGGAAACACCATATATTTT

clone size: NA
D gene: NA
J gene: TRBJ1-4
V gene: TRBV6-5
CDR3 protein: CASRQAGNEKLFF
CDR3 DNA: TGTGCCAGCCGACAGGCAGGGAATGAAAAACTGTTTTTT

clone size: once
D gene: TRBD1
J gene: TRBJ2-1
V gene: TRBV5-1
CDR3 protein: CASSWGTAPPDNEQFF
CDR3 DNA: TGCGCCAGCAGCTGGGGGACAGCGCCGCCTGACAATGAGCAGTTCTTC

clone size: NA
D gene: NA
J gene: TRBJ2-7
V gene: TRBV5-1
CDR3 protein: CASSLKGVDSEQYF
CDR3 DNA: TGCGCCAGCAGCTTAAAGGGGGTAGACTCCGAGCAGTACTTC

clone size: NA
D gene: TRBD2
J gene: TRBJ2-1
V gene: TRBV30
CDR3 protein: CAWSVSFTSGGGEQFF
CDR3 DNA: TGTGCCTGGAGTGTTAGCTTTACTAGCGGGGGAGGTGAGCAGTTCTTC

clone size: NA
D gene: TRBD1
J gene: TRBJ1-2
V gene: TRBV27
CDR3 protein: CASSLSPGQGNYGYTF
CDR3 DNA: TGTGCCAGCAGTTTATCGCCGGGACAGGGGAACTATGGCTACACCTTC

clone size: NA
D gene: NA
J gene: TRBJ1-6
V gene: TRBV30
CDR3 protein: CAWSLQGNSPLHF
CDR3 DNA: TGTGCCTGGAGTCTCCAGGGTAATTCACCCCTCCACTTT

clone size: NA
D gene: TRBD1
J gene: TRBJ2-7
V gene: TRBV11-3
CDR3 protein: CASSFLTGGDYEQYF
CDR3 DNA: TGTGCCAGCAGTTTCTTGACAGGGGGGGACTACGAGCAGTACTTC

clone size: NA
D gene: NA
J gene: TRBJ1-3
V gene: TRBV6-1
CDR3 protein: CASSEWFWRGRDSGNTIYF
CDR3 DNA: NA

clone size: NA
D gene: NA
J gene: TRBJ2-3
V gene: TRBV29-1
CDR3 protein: CSVDITADTQYF
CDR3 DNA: TGCAGCGTTGATATAACGGCAGATACGCAGTATTTT

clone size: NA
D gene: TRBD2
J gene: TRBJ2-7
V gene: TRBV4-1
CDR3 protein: CASSQSAGAVYEQYF
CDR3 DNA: TGCGCCAGCAGCCAATCAGCGGGAGCGGTCTACGAGCAGTACTTC

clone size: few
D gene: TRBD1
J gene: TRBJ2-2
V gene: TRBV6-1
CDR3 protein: CAAQTGAGELFF
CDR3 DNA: TGTGCGGCACAAACAGGGGCCGGGGAGCTGTTTTTT

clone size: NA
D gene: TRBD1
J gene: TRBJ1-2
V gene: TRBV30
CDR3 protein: CAWSVADRVTNYGYTF
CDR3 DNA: TGTGCCTGGAGTGTCGCGGACAGGGTAACTAACTATGGCTACACCTTC

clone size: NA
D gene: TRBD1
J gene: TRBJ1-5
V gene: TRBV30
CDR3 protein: CAWSVRVGGTVNQPQHF
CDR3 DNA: TGTGCCTGGAGTGTTAGGGTTGGGGGGACAGTTAATCAGCCCCAGCATTTT

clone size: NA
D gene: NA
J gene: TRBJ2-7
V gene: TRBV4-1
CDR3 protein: CASSQGLRDSYEQYF
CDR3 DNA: TGCGCCAGCAGCCAAGGTCTTCGAGACTCCTACGAGCAGTACTTC

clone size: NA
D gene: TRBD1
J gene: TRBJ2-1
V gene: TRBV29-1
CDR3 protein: CSVEVQGSYNEQFF
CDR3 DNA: TGCAGCGTTGAAGTACAGGGGTCCTACAATGAGCAGTTCTTC

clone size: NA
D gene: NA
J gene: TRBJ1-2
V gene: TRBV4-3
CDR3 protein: CASSQGAGTDGYTF
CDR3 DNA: TGCGCCAGCAGCCAAGGGGCAGGCACGGATGGCTACACCTTC

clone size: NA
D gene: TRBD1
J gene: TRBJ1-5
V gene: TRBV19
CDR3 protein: CASSSSGGRGGQPQHF
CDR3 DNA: TGTGCCAGTAGTAGCTCAGGGGGCAGAGGCGGTCAGCCCCAGCATTTT

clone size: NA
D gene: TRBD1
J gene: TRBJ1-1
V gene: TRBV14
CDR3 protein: CASSLGTEYTEAFF
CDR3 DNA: TGTGCCAGCAGCCTGGGGACAGAGTACACTGAAGCTTTCTTT

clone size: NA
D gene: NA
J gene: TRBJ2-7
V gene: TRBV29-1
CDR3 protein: CSVEGANAYEQYF
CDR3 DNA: TGCAGCGTTGAAGGGGCAAACGCCTACGAGCAGTACTTC

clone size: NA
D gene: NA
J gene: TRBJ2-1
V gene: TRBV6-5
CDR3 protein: CASSSLNEQFF
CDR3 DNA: TGTGCCAGCAGTTCCCTCAATGAGCAGTTCTTC

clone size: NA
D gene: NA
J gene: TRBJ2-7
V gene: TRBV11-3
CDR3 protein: CASSFGSGYDSYEQYF
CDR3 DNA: TGTGCCAGCAGCTTTGGTTCAGGGTATGATTCCTACGAGCAGTACTTC

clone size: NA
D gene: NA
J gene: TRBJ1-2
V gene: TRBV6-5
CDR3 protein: CASSYDRSHGYTF
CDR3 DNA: TGTGCCAGCAGTTACGACCGTAGCCATGGCTACACCTTC

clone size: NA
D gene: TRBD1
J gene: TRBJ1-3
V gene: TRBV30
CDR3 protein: CAWIQDRISGNTIYF
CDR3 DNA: TGTGCCTGGATCCAGGACAGGATCTCTGGAAACACCATATATTTT

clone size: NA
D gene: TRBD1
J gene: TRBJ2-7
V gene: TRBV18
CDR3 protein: CASSPPGQGRGYEQYF
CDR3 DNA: TGTGCCAGCTCACCCCCCGGACAGGGCCGCGGGTACGAGCAGTACTTC

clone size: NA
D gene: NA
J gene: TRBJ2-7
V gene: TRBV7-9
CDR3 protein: CASSLGASEQYF
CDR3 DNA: TGTGCCAGCAGCTTAGGGGCTTCCGAGCAGTACTTC

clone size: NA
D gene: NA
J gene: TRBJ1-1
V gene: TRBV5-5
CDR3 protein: CASSLVAETEAFF
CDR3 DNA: TGTGCCAGCAGCTTGGTTGCGGAGACTGAAGCTTTCTTT

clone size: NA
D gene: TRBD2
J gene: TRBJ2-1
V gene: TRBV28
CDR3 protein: CASTWDYRYNEQFF
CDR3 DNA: TGTGCCAGCACCTGGGACTACCGTTACAATGAGCAGTTCTTC

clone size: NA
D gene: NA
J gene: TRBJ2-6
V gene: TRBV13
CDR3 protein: CASSRSGANVLTF
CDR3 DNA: TGTGCCAGCAGCCGCTCTGGGGCCAACGTCCTGACTTTC

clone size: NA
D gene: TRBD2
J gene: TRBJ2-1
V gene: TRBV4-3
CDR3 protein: CASSQGVTAGGNEQFF
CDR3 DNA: TGCGCCAGCAGCCAAGGGGTCACAGCGGGAGGGAATGAGCAGTTCTTC

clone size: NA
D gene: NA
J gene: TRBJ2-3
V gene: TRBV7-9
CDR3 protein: CASSYQAPMDTQYF
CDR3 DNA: TGTGCCAGCAGCTATCAAGCACCAATGGATACGCAGTATTTT

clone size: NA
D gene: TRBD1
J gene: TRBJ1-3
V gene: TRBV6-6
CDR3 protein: CASSSPGQISGNTIYF
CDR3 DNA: TGTGCCAGCAGTTCTCCGGGACAGATCTCTGGAAACACCATATATTTT